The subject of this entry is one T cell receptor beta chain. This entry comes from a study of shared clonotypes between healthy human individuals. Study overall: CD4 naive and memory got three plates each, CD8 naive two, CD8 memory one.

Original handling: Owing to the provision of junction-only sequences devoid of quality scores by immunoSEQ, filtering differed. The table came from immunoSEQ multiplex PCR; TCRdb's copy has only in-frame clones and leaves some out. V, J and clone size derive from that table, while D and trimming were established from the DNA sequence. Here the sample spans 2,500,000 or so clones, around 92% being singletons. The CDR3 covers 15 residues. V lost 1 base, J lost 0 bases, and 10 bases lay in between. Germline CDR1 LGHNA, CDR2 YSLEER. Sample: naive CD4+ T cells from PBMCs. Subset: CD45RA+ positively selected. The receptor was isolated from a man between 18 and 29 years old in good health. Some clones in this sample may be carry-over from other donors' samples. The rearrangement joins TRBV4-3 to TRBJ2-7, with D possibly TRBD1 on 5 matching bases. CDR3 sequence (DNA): TGCGCCAGCAGCCAAGCCGGCAGGGCCTCCTACGAGCAGTACTTC. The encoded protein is CASSQAGRASYEQYF.